These 18 T cell receptor beta chains share one sample of origin, sequenced in a study of T cell repertoires in cytomegalovirus infection. MiXCR was run by TCRdb on the reads, yielding one entry per CDR3 protein. The top ten clones hold about 76% of a sample with approximately 110,000 distinct CDR3 sequences, over 40% of them seen once. Their antigens are not known. The sequencing here drew on CD8+ T cells from cultured PBMCs, taken from culture after CMV antigen stimulation. These receptors were collected from a human donor in good health (CMV status not recorded). Some clones in this sample may be carry-over from other donors' samples.

This chain uses TRBV27 with TRBJ1-5, with no clear D. This CDR3 has 15 residues. In germline, CDR1 is MNHEY, CDR2 SMNVEV (reference sequence). Trimming took off 1 base at V and 5 bases at J, with 12 bases between the two ends. In nucleotides, the CDR3 is TGTGCCAGCAGTTTATGGGGATTAGTGGATCAGCCCCAGCATTTT. Translation gives CASSLWGLVDQPQHF.

This clonotype was counted a few times. The rearrangement links TRBV11-1 to TRBJ2-2; 7 bases match TRBD2. Germline trimming cut 5 bases from V and 0 bases from J; bases unmatched to any gene: 3. Germline CDR1 reads SGHAT; CDR2 reads FQDESV (reference sequence). This CDR3 has 15 amino acids. The CDR3 bases are TGTGCCAGCAGCCGGGGAGGGCCGAACACCGGGGAGCTGTTTTTT. It yields the protein CASSRGGPNTGELFF.

J is TRBJ1-1 and V is TRBV6-5, with D maybe TRBD1 (6 bases). CDR3 size: 14 residues. Germline V CDR1 and CDR2: MNHEY, SVGAGI. Trimming stripped 2 bases from V and 5 bases from J, with 12 bases between. The CDR3 sequence is CASSYGGLGTEAFF. As DNA, the CDR3 is TGTGCCAGCAGTTACGGGGGGCTCGGGACTGAAGCTTTCTTT.

V and J are TRBV5-1 and TRBJ2-3, with 8 bases fitting TRBD2. With 4 bases clipped from V and 4 bases from J, the junction kept 11 bases outside the gene matches. Germline V gene sequence: CDR1 SGHRS, CDR2 YFSETQ. CDR3 length: 16 residues. The CDR3 loop reads CASSPSGGGYPDTQYF. CDR3 DNA: TGCGCCAGCAGCCCGTCGGGCGGGGGGTACCCAGATACGCAGTATTTT.

The V gene is TRBV6-1, the J gene TRBJ2-3; 8 bases are a match to TRBD2. This CDR3 has 19 amino acids. Germline CDR1 and CDR2: MNHNS and SASEGT. V dropped 6 bases and J dropped 2; count of bases not matched to a gene: 19. The CDR3 DNA reads TGTGCCAGCAGCTTCGTTCCGGGAGGGGCCTTGATCATCACAGATACGCAGTATTTT. Amino acids: CASSFVPGGALIITDTQYF.

The J gene is TRBJ1-1, the V gene TRBV27; 11 positions match TRBD1. The CDR3 loop spans 15 amino acids. CDR1 MNHEY and CDR2 SMNVEV come from the germline V gene (reference sequence). The V and J ends lost 4 bases and 6 bases, in that order; junction bases with no gene match: 7. CDR3 residues: CASSSGQGALAEAFF. In nucleotides, the CDR3 is TGTGCCAGCAGTTCCGGACAGGGGGCGTTAGCTGAAGCTTTCTTT.

The V gene is TRBV6-6, the J gene TRBJ2-7, with D tentatively TRBD2 (6 bases). The V end lost 4 bases, the J end lost 7 bases, and 14 bases lay between the germline ends. CDR3 length: 13 residues. Per germline, CDR1 MNHNY and CDR2 SVGAGI (reference sequence). The CDR3 sequence is CASSFAGGREQYF. CDR3 nucleotides: TGTGCCAGCAGTTTTGCCGGGGGTCGGGAGCAGTACTTC.

This clonotype was detected only once. The V gene is TRBV7-4, the J gene TRBJ2-7; 7 bases are shared with TRBD1. J gave up 1 base and V 2 bases, and 5 bases lay outside the gene matches. The CDR3 is 15 residues long. Germline CDR1 is SGHVT and CDR2 is SQSDAQ. This CDR3 reads CASSLPTGESYEQYF. The CDR3 nucleotides are TGTGCCAGCAGCTTACCTACAGGGGAATCCTACGAGCAGTACTTC.

This clonotype was observed a handful of times. For the CDR3, the DNA is TGTGCCAGCAGCTTAGCGGGGGATCAGCCCCAGCATTTT. The encoded protein is CASSLAGDQPQHF. The chain joins TRBV7-9 to TRBJ1-5; a possible D gene is TRBD1 (5 bases). This CDR3 contains 13 residues. Germline V CDR1 and CDR2: SEHNR, FQNEAQ (reference sequence). V was pared by 0 bases and J by 5 bases, with 5 bases between.

This clonotype was seen repeatedly, ten times or more. V is TRBV20-1 and J is TRBJ2-3, with D perhaps TRBD1 (6 bases). Looked up from germline, CDR1 is DFQATT and CDR2 is SNEGSKA (reference sequence). The CDR3 is made up of 17 amino acids. V shed 0 bases and J shed 2 bases, with 18 bases lying between them. The CDR3 reads CSARDPRAGVPTDTQYF. The CDR3 DNA reads TGCAGTGCTAGAGATCCTAGGGCAGGGGTGCCCACAGATACGCAGTATTTT.

The chain has TRBV28 and TRBJ2-2; D remains unclear. The CDR3 length is 21 residues. V was pared by 3 bases and J by 5 bases, with 31 bases between. Germline CDR1 reads MDHEN; CDR2 reads SYDVKM. As DNA, the CDR3 is TGTGCCAGCAGTTTCGTGGGTGGTTCAGTGACCCCTCTTGGAAATACCGGGGAGCTGTTTTTT. Residues: CASSFVGGSVTPLGNTGELFF.

The chain has TRBV7-2 and TRBJ1-1; D gene uncertain. Germline loops: CDR1 SGHTA, CDR2 FQGNSA. The V end was cut by 2 bases, the J end by 6 bases, with 7 bases between. This CDR3 is 12 amino acids long. The CDR3 DNA is TGTGCCAGCAGCTTATTTGGTCCTGAAGCTTTCTTT. Translation gives CASSLFGPEAFF.

This chain joins TRBV19 and TRBJ2-1; tentatively, D is TRBD2 (6 bases). Trimming stripped 5 bases from V and 8 bases from J, with 16 bases between. Germline V gives CDR1 LNHDA, CDR2 SQIVND (reference sequence). The CDR3 is 14 amino acids. CDR3 nucleotide sequence: TGTGCCAGTAGTGTTAGCGGCTTGGACTATGAGCAGTTCTTC. It is translated as CASSVSGLDYEQFF.

The J gene is TRBJ1-1, the V gene TRBV7-3; 8 nucleotides align to TRBD1. The CDR3 has 16 amino acids. Trimming took 6 bases from V and 1 from J; bases not matched to a gene: 10. CDR1 SGHTA and CDR2 FQGTGA come from the germline V gene. This CDR3 reads CASSSGQGSPNTEAFF. The CDR3 DNA is TGTGCCAGCAGTTCCGGACAGGGATCACCGAACACTGAAGCTTTCTTT.

In this sample, this clonotype turned up a few times. The V call is TRBV7-9, the J call TRBJ1-1; TRBD1 might be the D (5 bases). V was cut by 2 bases and J by 6 bases, with 7 bases left in between. The CDR3 has 12 residues. Germline V lookup: CDR1 SEHNR, CDR2 FQNEAQ (reference sequence). CDR3 region: CASSLLRAEAFF. CDR3 nucleotides: TGTGCCAGCAGCTTACTCAGGGCTGAAGCTTTCTTT.

The chain carries TRBV6-2 or TRBV6-3 and TRBJ2-1; D not certain. Germline values: CDR1 MNHEY, CDR2 SVGEGT. This CDR3 spans 11 amino acids. Trimming stripped 7 bases from V and 9 bases from J, with 10 bases between. This chain's CDR3 is CASTQMGEQFF. The CDR3 DNA is TGTGCCAGCACCCAGATGGGTGAGCAGTTCTTC.

The gene calls are TRBV12-3 or TRBV12-4 and TRBJ1-2, with 9 bases that match TRBD1. The CDR3 is 16 amino acids. V lost 6 bases and J lost 2; bases outside the gene matches: 10. CDR3 amino acids: CASSKIRDRENYGYTF. Here the CDR3 DNA reads TGTGCCAGCAGCAAAATTCGGGACAGGGAGAACTATGGCTACACCTTC.

This clonotype was detected a few times. The chain couples TRBV6-1 to TRBJ2-3; 11 bases fit TRBD1. CDR3 length equals 16 residues. J lost 3 bases, V lost 6 bases, and 8 bases had no gene match. The germline V gene encodes CDR1 MNHNS and CDR2 SASEGT. The CDR3 here is CASSGEGQGVTDTQYF. The CDR3 DNA is TGTGCCAGCAGCGGAGAGGGACAGGGGGTGACAGATACGCAGTATTTT.